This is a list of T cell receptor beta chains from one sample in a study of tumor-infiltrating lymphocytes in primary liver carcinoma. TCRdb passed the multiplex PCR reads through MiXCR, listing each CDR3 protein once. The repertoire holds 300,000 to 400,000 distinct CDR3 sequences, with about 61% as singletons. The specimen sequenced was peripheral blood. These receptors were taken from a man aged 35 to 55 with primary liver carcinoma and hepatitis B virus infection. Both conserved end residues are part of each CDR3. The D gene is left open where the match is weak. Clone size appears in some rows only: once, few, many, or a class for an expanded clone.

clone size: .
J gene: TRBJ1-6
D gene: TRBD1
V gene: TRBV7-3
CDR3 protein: CASSLEPGQGQSPLHF
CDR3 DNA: TGTGCCAGCAGCTTAGAACCGGGACAGGGTCAATCACCCCTCCACTTC

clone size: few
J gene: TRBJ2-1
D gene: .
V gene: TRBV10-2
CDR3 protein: CASSENSIEQFF
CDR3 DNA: TGCGCCAGCAGTGAGAATTCCATAGAGCAGTTCTTC

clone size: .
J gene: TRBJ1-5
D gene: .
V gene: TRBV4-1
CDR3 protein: CASSHDTGGNSNQPQHF
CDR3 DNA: TGCGCCAGCAGCCATGATACAGGAGGGAATAGCAATCAGCCCCAGCATTTT

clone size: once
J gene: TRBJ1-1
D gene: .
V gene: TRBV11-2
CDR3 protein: CASIIQGRVAFF
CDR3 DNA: TGTGCCAGCATTATACAGGGCAGGGTCGCTTTCTTT

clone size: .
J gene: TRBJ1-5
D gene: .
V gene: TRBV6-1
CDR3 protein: CASSRDYIQPQHF
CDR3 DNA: TGTGCCAGCAGCAGAGACTACATTCAGCCCCAGCATTTT

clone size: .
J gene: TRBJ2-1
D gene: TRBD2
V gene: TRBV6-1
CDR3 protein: CTSSTGTSGQWEQFF
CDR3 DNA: TGTACCAGCAGTACCGGGACTAGCGGCCAATGGGAGCAGTTCTTC

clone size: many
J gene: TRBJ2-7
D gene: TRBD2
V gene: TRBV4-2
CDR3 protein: CASSQDLGAGGPREQYF
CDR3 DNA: TGTGCCAGCAGCCAAGATCTAGGAGCGGGAGGGCCGCGAGAGCAGTACTTC

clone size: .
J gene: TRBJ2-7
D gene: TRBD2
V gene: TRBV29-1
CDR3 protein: CSATTGTSGQAGYEQYF
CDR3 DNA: TGCAGCGCCACCACCGGGACTAGCGGGCAGGCCGGCTACGAGCAGTACTTC

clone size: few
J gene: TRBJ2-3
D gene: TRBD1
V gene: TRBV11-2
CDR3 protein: CASSPQGDTQHF
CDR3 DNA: TGTGCCAGTTCACCTCAGGGGGATACGCAACATTTT

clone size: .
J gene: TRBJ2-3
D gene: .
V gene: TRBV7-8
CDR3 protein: CASSIAGILGARDTQYF
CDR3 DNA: TGTGCCAGCAGCATAGCGGGTATCTTGGGGGCGCGAGATACGCAGTATTTT

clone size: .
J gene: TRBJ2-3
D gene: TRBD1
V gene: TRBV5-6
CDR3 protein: CANSLVEGAPDTQYF
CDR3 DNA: TGTGCCAACAGCTTGGTCGAGGGGGCACCAGATACGCAGTATTTT

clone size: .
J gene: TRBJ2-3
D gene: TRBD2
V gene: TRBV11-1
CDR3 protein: CASSFGTSGSNTLYF
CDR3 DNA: TGTGCCAGCAGCTTCGGGACTAGCGGGAGCAATACGCTGTATTTT

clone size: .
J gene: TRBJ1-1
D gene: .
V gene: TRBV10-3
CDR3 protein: CASRGAGMETEAFF
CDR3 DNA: TGTGCCTCTAGAGGGGCGGGGATGGAAACTGAAGCTTTCTTT

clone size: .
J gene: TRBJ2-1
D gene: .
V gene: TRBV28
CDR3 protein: CASSLSWRSNEQFF
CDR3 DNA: TGTGCCAGCAGTTTATCGTGGCGCTCCAATGAGCAGTTCTTC

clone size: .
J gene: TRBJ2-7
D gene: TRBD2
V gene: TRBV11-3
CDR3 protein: CASSSCAGGNEQYF
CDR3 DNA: TGTGCCAGCAGCTCCTGTGCGGGAGGTAATGAGCAGTACTTC

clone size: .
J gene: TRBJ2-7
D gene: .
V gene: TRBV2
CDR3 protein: CTSHSYEQYF
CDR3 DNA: TGTACTAGCCACTCCTACGAGCAGTACTTC

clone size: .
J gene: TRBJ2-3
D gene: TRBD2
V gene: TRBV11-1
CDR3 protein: CASSQGLVGLTTQYF
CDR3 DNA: TGTGCCAGTAGCCAGGGACTAGTGGGCCTTACTACGCAGTATTTT

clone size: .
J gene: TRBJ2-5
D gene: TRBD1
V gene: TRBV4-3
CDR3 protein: CASSQVLGQGWAQYF
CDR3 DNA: TGCGCCAGCAGCCAAGTCTTGGGACAGGGATGGGCCCAGTACTTC

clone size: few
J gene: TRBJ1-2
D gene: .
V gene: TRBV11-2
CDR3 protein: CASSLGPGWHGYTF
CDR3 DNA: TGTGCCAGCAGCTTAGGTCCGGGGTGGCATGGCTACACCTTC

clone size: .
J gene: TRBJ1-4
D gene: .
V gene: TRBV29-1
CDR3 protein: CSVLGADEKLFF
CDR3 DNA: TGCAGCGTTCTTGGGGCGGATGAAAAACTGTTTTTT

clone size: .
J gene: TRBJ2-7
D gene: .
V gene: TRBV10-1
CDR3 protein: CANSATGFYEQYF
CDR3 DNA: TGCGCCAACAGTGCAACAGGGTTTTACGAGCAGTACTTC

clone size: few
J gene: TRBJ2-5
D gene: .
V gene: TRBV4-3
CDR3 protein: CASSQGRGETRYF
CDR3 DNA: TGCGCCAGCAGCCAAGGCAGGGGAGAGACCCGGTACTTC

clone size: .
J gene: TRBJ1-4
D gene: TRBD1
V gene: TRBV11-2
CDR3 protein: CASSLVMGQGAREKLFF
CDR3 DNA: TGTGCCAGCAGCTTAGTCATGGGACAGGGGGCACGGGAAAAACTGTTCTTT

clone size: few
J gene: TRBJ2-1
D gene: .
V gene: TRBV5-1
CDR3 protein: CASSLSPSSYNEQFF
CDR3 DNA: TGCGCCAGCAGCTTAAGTCCAAGCTCCTACAATGAGCAGTTCTTC

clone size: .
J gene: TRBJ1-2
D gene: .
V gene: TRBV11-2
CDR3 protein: CASSPLDSLDNYGYTF
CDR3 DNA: TGTGCCAGCAGTCCTCTAGACTCCCTGGATAACTATGGCTACACCTTC

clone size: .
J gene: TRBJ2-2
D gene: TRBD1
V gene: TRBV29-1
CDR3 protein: CSVGQGVNTGELLF
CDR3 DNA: TGCAGCGTTGGGCAGGGGGTGAACACCGGGGAGCTGCTTTTT

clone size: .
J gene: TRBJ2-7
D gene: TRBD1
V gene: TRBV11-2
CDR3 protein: CASSCRTGGDEQYF
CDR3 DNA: TGTGCCAGCAGCTGCAGGACAGGGGGGGACGAGCAGTACTTC

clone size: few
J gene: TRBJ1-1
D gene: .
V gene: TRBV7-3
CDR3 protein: CASSPYHLSPNTEAFF
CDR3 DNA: TGTGCCAGCAGCCCCTATCACTTGTCTCCTAACACTGAAGCTTTCTTT

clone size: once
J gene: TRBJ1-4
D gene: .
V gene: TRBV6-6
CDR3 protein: CASSDPEAEKLFF
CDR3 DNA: TGTGCCAGCAGCGACCCAGAGGCTGAAAAACTGTTTTTT

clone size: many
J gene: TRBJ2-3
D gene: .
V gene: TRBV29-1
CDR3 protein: CSVGGGQDTQYF
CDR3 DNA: TGCAGCGTTGGAGGGGGACAAGATACGCAGTATTTT

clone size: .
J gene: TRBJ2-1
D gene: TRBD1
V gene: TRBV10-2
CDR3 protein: CASSGGQGPYNKQFF
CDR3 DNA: TGCGCCAGCAGTGGGGGACAGGGTCCCTACAATAAGCAGTTCTTC

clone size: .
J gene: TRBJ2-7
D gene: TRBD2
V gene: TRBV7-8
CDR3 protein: CASSSQRGAYEQYF
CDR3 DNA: TGTGCCAGCTCCTCCCAGCGGGGGGCCTACGAGCAGTACTTC

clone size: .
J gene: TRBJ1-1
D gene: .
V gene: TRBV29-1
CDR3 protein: CSVAVITEAFF
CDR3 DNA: TGCAGTGTGGCAGTAATCACTGAAGCTTTCTTT

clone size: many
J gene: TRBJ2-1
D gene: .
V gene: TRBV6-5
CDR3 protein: CASSTGGVRGNEQFF
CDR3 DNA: TGTGCCAGCAGTACGGGGGGTGTTAGGGGGAATGAGCAGTTCTTC

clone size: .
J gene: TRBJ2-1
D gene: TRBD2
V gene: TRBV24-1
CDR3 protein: CATSGGGAGAKNEQFF
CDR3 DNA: TGTGCCACCAGTGGTGGCGGAGCGGGAGCTAAGAATGAGCAGTTCTTC

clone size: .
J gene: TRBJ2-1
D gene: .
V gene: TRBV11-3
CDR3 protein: CTSRVGEYNEQFF
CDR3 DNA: TGTACCAGCAGGGTGGGGGAATACAATGAGCAGTTCTTC

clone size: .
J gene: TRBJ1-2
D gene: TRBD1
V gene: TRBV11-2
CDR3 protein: CASSEGQSPLNYGYTF
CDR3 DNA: TGTGCCAGCAGCGAGGGACAGAGCCCTTTAAACTATGGCTACACCTTT

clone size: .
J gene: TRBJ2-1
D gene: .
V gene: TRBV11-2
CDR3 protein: CANSLDEGEQFF
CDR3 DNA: TGTGCCAACAGCTTAGATGAGGGGGAGCAGTTCTTC

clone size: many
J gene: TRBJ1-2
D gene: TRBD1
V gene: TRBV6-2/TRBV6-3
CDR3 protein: CASNKGQRSGGYTF
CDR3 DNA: TGTGCCAGCAACAAGGGACAGAGGAGCGGTGGCTACACCTTC

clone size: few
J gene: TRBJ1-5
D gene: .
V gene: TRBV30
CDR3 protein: CAWSVDPGQQPQHF
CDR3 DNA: TGTGCCTGGAGTGTAGATCCAGGGCAACAGCCCCAGCATTTT

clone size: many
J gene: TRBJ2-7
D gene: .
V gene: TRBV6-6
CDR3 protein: CASSYLGQGYEQYF
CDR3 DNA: TGTGCCAGCAGTTACCTGGGGCAGGGCTACGAGCAGTACTTC

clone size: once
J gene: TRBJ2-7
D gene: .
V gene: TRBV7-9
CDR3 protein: CASSSRRGYEQYF
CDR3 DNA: TGTGCCAGCAGCTCCAGGAGGGGCTACGAGCAGTACTTC

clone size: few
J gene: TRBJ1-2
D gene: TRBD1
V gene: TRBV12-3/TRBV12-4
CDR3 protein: CASSLDTGGAGGGYTF
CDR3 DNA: TGTGCCAGCAGTTTAGACACAGGGGGCGCTGGAGGTGGCTACACCTTC

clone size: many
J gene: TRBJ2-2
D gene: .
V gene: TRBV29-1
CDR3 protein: CSVEGTPGGTGELFF
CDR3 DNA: TGCAGCGTTGAGGGGACACCTGGCGGGACCGGGGAGCTGTTTTTT

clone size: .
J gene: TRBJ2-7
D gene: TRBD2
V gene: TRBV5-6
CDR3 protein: CASSWGLAGGHYEQYF
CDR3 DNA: TGTGCCAGCAGCTGGGGACTAGCGGGAGGGCACTACGAGCAGTACTTC

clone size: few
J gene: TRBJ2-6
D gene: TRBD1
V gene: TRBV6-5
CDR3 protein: CACSKTTGSGANVLTF
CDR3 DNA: TGTGCCTGCAGTAAAACGACAGGGTCTGGGGCCAACGTCCTGACTTTC

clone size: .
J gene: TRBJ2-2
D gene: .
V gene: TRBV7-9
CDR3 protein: CASSSHSGYSGELFF
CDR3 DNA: TGTGCCAGCAGCTCCCACTCAGGGTACAGCGGGGAGCTGTTTTTT

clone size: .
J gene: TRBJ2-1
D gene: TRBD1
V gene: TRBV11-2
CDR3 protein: CASSLSQGANNVQFF
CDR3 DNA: TGTGCCAGCAGCTTAAGCCAGGGGGCCAACAATGTGCAGTTCTTC

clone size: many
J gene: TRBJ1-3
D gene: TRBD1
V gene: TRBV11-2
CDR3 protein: CASRQGYGNTIYF
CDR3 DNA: TGTGCCAGTCGACAGGGATATGGAAACACCATATATTTT

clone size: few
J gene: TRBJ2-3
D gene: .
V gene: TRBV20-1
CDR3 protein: CSARDWASLSTDTQYF
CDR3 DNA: TGCAGTGCTAGAGATTGGGCTAGCCTCAGCACAGATACGCAGTATTTT

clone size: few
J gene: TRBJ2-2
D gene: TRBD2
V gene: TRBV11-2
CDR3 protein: CASSSIAGWNTWELFF
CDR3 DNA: TGTGCTAGCAGCTCCATAGCGGGTTGGAACACCTGGGAGCTGTTTTTC

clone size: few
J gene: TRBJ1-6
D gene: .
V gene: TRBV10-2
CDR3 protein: CASRPNNSPLHF
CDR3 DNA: TGCGCCAGCAGGCCGAATAATTCACCCCTCCACTTT

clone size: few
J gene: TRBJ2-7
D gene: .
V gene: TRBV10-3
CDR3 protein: CAISTTTYEQYF
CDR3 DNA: TGTGCCATCAGTACGACAACCTACGAGCAGTACTTC

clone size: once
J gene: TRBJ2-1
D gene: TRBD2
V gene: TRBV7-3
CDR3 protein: CASSFLSSGRAHNEQFF
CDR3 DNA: TGTGCCAGCAGCTTTTTAAGTAGCGGGAGGGCCCACAATGAGCAGTTCTTC

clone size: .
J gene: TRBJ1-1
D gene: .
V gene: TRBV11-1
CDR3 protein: CTSSRNHLNTEALF
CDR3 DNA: TGTACCAGCAGCCGCAACCATCTGAACACTGAAGCTCTCTTT